These T cell receptor beta chains were read from a single sample in a study of post-analysis software for immune sequencing data. One entry per CDR3 protein results from TCRdb running MiXCR on the PCR reads. This sample carries hundreds of thousands of distinct CDR3 sequences, 25% to 30% of them seen once, and the ten largest clones take more than 0.55%. Sequenced: blood. All receptors come from a girl aged 5 to 17 with multiple sclerosis. CDR3s include the opening cysteine and the closing phenylalanine or tryptophan. D genes are given only for firm matches. Some rows have no size entry. The others give once, few or many, or a class for an expanded clone.

>.|TRBV6-4|.|15|TRBJ2-2
CASSDSAGDTGELFF
TGTGCCAGCAGTGACTCCGCAGGGGACACCGGGGAGCTGTTTTTT
>.|TRBV14|TRBD1|16|TRBJ2-7
CASSQRGTGASYEQYF
TGTGCCAGCAGCCAGAGGGGGACAGGCGCTTCCTACGAGCAGTACTTC
>.|TRBV7-9|TRBD2|18|TRBJ2-5
CASSLYGTSGRGPETQYF
TGTGCCAGCAGCTTATACGGGACTAGCGGGAGGGGACCAGAGACCCAGTACTTC
>few|TRBV20-1|.|15|TRBJ1-5
CSARGLGRDNQPQHF
TGCAGTGCTAGAGGGTTAGGGCGGGACAATCAGCCCCAGCATTTT
>.|TRBV27|.|14|TRBJ1-4
CASSTGLDNEKLFF
TGTGCCAGCAGTACGGGACTGGATAATGAAAAACTGTTTTTT
>many|TRBV29-1|.|14|TRBJ1-5
CSVGGSPSNQPQHF
TGCAGCGTTGGGGGGTCCCCCAGCAATCAGCCCCAGCATTTT
>few|TRBV6-5|.|13|TRBJ1-2
CASSSTIQAGYTF
TGTGCCAGCAGCTCAACCATCCAGGCGGGCTACACCTTC
>.|TRBV10-3|TRBD1|14|TRBJ2-2
CAIPQTGRTGELFF
TGTGCCATTCCCCAGACAGGGCGCACCGGGGAGCTGTTTTTT
>.|TRBV7-2|.|15|TRBJ2-7
CASSLSRREGNEQYF
TGTGCCAGCAGCTTAAGCAGGAGAGAAGGAAACGAGCAGTACTTC
>.|TRBV20-1|.|12|TRBJ1-2
CSARAETYGYTF
TGCAGTGCTAGAGCCGAAACCTATGGCTACACCTTC
>few|TRBV20-1|TRBD1|14|TRBJ1-4
CSARDTRGGEKLFF
TGCAGTGCTAGAGATACCAGGGGGGGTGAAAAACTGTTTTTT
>.|TRBV5-1|.|13|TRBJ2-3
CASRLLGTDTQYF
TGCGCCAGCAGATTGCTAGGCACAGATACGCAGTATTTT
>few|TRBV6-2/TRBV6-3|.|17|TRBJ2-6
CASSYRVRATGANVLTF
TGTGCCAGCAGTTACCGTGTCCGGGCGACGGGGGCCAACGTCCTGACTTTC
>few|TRBV6-2/TRBV6-3|.|17|TRBJ1-1
CASSYSSGRQMNTEAFF
TGTGCCAGCAGTTACTCGAGTGGACGGCAGATGAACACTGAAGCTTTCTTT
>.|TRBV3-1|.|13|TRBJ1-1
CASSQRLNTEAFF
TGTGCCAGCAGTCAAAGATTGAACACTGAAGCTTTCTTT
>.|TRBV20-1|TRBD1|17|TRBJ1-6
CSASPEGATPGYSPLHF
TGCAGTGCTAGTCCGGAGGGGGCGACGCCGGGATATTCACCCCTCCACTTT
>.|TRBV5-1|.|14|TRBJ2-7
CASSWKGARYEQYF
TGTGCCAGCAGCTGGAAAGGCGCGAGGTACGAGCAGTACTTC
>.|TRBV7-8|.|18|TRBJ2-4
CASSLVFLGPSGKNIQYF
TGTGCCAGCAGCTTAGTGTTTCTGGGCCCCTCGGGCAAAAACATTCAGTACTTC
>.|TRBV5-1|.|15|TRBJ2-3
CAAAWRDGVADTQYF
TGCGCCGCAGCTTGGAGGGACGGGGTTGCAGATACGCAGTATTTT
>.|TRBV7-9|.|16|TRBJ1-2
CASSSDHGTVDYGYTF
TGTGCCAGCAGCTCTGACCATGGGACTGTCGACTATGGCTACACCTTC
>.|TRBV20-1|.|15|TRBJ2-3
CSARGGAGATDTQYF
TGCAGTGCTAGGGGTGGGGCAGGGGCCACAGATACGCAGTATTTT
>.|TRBV2|.|13|TRBJ1-1
CASRVTLNTEAFF
TGTGCCAGCAGGGTGACATTGAACACTGAAGCTTTCTTT
>few|TRBV28|TRBD1|16|TRBJ2-1
CASSLRGQGSYNEQFF
TGTGCCAGCAGTTTACGGGGACAGGGATCCTACAATGAGCAGTTCTTC
>.|TRBV4-3|TRBD2|18|TRBJ2-7
CASSQETGGRVPSYEQYF
TGCGCCAGCAGCCAAGAAACCGGCGGGAGGGTCCCGTCCTACGAGCAGTACTTC
>.|TRBV6-6|.|13|TRBJ2-5
CASSYEEKGEQYF
TGTGCCAGCAGTTACGAGGAAAAGGGGGAGCAGTACTTC
>.|TRBV5-1|.|14|TRBJ2-3
CASSLGYIGDTQYF
TGCGCCAGCAGCTTGGGCTATATCGGAGATACGCAGTATTTT
>.|TRBV12-3/TRBV12-4|TRBD1|14|TRBJ1-2
CVSSLPGQRPGYTF
TGTGTCAGCAGTTTGCCGGGACAGCGTCCCGGCTACACCTTC
>.|TRBV20-1|TRBD1|15|TRBJ1-2
CSARDHRGANYGYTF
TGCAGTGCTAGAGACCACAGGGGGGCGAACTATGGCTACACCTTC
>.|TRBV4-3|.|15|TRBJ2-3
CASSQEARESDTQYF
TGCGCCAGCAGCCAAGAGGCCAGGGAGTCAGATACGCAGTATTTT
>.|TRBV6-2/TRBV6-3|.|13|TRBJ2-1
CASGWGLYNEQFF
TGTGCCAGCGGATGGGGACTCTACAATGAGCAGTTCTTC
>.|TRBV27|.|17|TRBJ2-3
CASSLSGGSGGTDTQYF
TGTGCCAGCAGTTTGTCAGGGGGTAGCGGGGGCACAGATACGCAGTATTTT
>few|TRBV4-3|.|16|TRBJ2-7
CASSQEALDPRDEQYF
TGCGCCAGCAGCCAAGAAGCGCTTGACCCGAGGGACGAGCAGTACTTC
>many|TRBV29-1|TRBD1|15|TRBJ2-5
CSVVGRTGGEETQYF
TGCAGCGTTGTTGGTCGGACAGGGGGCGAAGAGACCCAGTACTTC
>.|TRBV6-1|.|15|TRBJ2-3
CASSEGSWATDTQYF
TGTGCCAGCAGTGAAGGATCTTGGGCCACAGATACGCAGTATTTT
>few|TRBV7-2|TRBD2|16|TRBJ2-1
CASSLSIAGGGNEQFF
TGTGCCAGCAGCTTATCGATAGCGGGAGGTGGTAATGAGCAGTTCTTC
>.|TRBV20-1|.|14|TRBJ2-1
CSAGEPGIYNEQFF
TGCAGTGCCGGGGAGCCAGGGATTTACAATGAGCAGTTCTTC
>many|TRBV27|.|13|TRBJ2-1
CASIPRAPGEQFF
TGTGCCAGCATCCCCAGGGCTCCGGGCGAGCAGTTCTTC
>.|TRBV14|TRBD2|16|TRBJ2-1
CASSRLGLAGDNEQFF
TGTGCCAGCAGCCGATTGGGGCTAGCGGGAGACAATGAGCAGTTCTTC